The following is a T cell receptor beta chain sequence with its context. The antigen is not known. CDR3 length: 15 residues. V lost 5 bases and J lost 4, with 14 bases in between. From germline, CDR1 is LNHDA and CDR2 SQIVND (reference sequence). The data were taken from a study of beta chain features in type 1 diabetes. General study findings and limits: TCRB CDR3s from Type 1 diabetes patients were moderately but significantly shorter in all four CD4+ subsets. Naive, central memory and Treg TCRB repertoires appeared more alike in patients than in healthy donors.

A sort by CD45RO/CCR7/CD25/CD127/CD95/CD27 yielded CD4+ naive, central memory, regulatory and stem cell-like memory cells. The investigators reverse transcribed all of the isolated RNA, so they sequenced expressed TCRB transcripts. Clones were sequenced by immunoSEQ multiplex PCR, and TCRdb holds only the in-frame ones, with some missing. The sample holds 680,000 or so clones, roughly 12% seen once. The sequence was collected from a man aged 18 to 29 with type 1 diabetes. The V call is TRBV19, the J call TRBJ2-2; D remains ambiguous. The sample comprised naive CD4+ T cells from blood. The CDR3 loop is CASSPRTEPTGELFF. DNA for the CDR3: TGTGCCAGTAGTCCGCGAACGGAACCCACCGGGGAGCTGTTTTTT.